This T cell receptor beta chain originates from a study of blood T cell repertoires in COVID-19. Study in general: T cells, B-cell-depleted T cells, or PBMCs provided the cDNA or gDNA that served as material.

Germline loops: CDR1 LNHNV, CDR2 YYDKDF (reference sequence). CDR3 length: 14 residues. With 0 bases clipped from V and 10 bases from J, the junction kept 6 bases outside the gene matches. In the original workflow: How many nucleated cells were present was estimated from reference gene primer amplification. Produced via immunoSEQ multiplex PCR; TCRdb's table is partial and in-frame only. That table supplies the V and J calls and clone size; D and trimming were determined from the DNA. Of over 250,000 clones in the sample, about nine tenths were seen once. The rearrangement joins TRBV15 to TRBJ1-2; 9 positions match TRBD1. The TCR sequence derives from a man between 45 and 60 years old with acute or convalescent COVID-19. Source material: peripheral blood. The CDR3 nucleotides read TGTGCCACCAGCAGAGATATTGGGACAGGGCACTACACCTTC. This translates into CATSRDIGTGHYTF.